Each of the 23 T cell receptor beta chains below was sequenced from the same sample in a study of early T cells in non-severe SARS-CoV-2 infection. In TCRdb, the 5' RACE reads were re-called with MiXCR into one record per CDR3 protein. Found here are fewer than 120,000 distinct CDR3 sequences, roughly 12% of them singletons; the top ten hold 3% to 4.5%. Here the sequenced sample was whole blood, taken at baseline. Receptors were obtained from an adult who was a healthcare worker with PCR-confirmed SARS-CoV-2 infection or an uninfected control (not recorded which).

This clonotype has a handful of counts. The chain has TRBV28 and TRBJ2-2; D gene ambiguous. The germline V gene has CDR1 MDHEN and CDR2 SYDVKM. The V and J ends lost 5 bases and 4 bases respectively, with 5 bases between them. The CDR3 is 12 amino acids. The CDR3 bases are TGTGCCAGCAGTACCGGCACCGGGGAGCTGTTTTTT. This gives the protein CASSTGTGELFF.

The chain employs TRBV7-2 and TRBJ1-1; D call uncertain. V lost 4 bases, J lost 0 bases, and 9 bases lay in between. The CDR3 loop spans 14 amino acids. Germline V gene data show CDR1 as SGHTA and CDR2 as FQGNSA. CDR3: CASSSHSMNTEAFF. The CDR3 region has the DNA TGTGCCAGCAGCTCCCACTCCATGAACACTGAAGCTTTCTTT.

This clonotype was found many times. The V and J genes are TRBV7-3 and TRBJ2-1, with TRBD2 matching 10 bases. Germline CDR1 reads SGHTA; CDR2 reads FQGTGA. V lost 5 bases and J lost 2; bases outside the gene matches: 6. There are 16 residues in the CDR3. The CDR3 sequence is CASSPQAGGAYNEQFF. The CDR3 DNA reads as TGTGCCAGCAGCCCCCAAGCGGGAGGGGCCTACAATGAGCAGTTCTTC.

This clonotype has a single count. The chain links TRBV16 to TRBJ1-4; 9 bases agree with TRBD1. The ends lost 0 bases at V and 7 bases at J; junction bases unmatched: 6. Germline CDR1 and CDR2: KGHSY and FQNENV. This CDR3 region has 16 residues. CDR3 nucleotides: TGTGCCAGCAGCCAATCGGCGGGACAGGGAGGTGAAAAACTGTTTTTT. This sequence encodes CASSQSAGQGGEKLFF.

This clonotype was recorded a few times. The genes are TRBV6-5 and TRBJ2-1; 11 bases match TRBD1. There are 17 residues in the CDR3. The V segment lost 2 bases and the J segment 3 bases; nucleotides outside the gene matches: 6. The germline V gene encodes CDR1 MNHEY and CDR2 SVGAGI. CDR3 bases: TGTGCCAGCAGTTACCTGGGGACAGGGGGACGCTACAATGAGCAGTTCTTC. Protein sequence: CASSYLGTGGRYNEQFF.

The chain joins TRBV7-9 to TRBJ1-1; D remains unclear. Germline V gene sequence: CDR1 SEHNR, CDR2 FQNEAQ (reference sequence). The CDR3 totals 14 residues. The germline V and J ends were trimmed by 1 base and 2 bases, with 8 bases remaining between them. CDR3 protein: CASSLGVSNTEAFF. In DNA form, the CDR3 reads TGTGCCAGCAGCTTAGGGGTCTCTAACACTGAAGCTTTCTTT.

A few counts support this clonotype. The chain recombines TRBV4-1 with TRBJ1-1, with no clear D. The germline V and J ends were trimmed by 3 bases and 1 base, with 12 bases remaining between them. CDR1 and CDR2 from the germline V gene are MGHRA and YSYEKL. This CDR3 comprises 15 residues. The CDR3 region has the DNA TGCGCCAGCAGCCACCCCACTACGGGGAACACTGAAGCTTTCTTT. Translated, it gives CASSHPTTGNTEAFF.

The chain couples TRBV11-2 to TRBJ2-1, with a possible D match to TRBD2 (6 bases). The germline V and J ends were trimmed by 4 bases and 8 bases, with 12 bases remaining between them. Per the germline V gene, CDR1 is SGHAT and CDR2 is FQNNGV. This CDR3 contains 13 residues. The CDR3 spells CASSSIRRDEQFF. In DNA form, the CDR3 reads TGTGCCAGCAGCTCCATCCGGAGGGATGAGCAGTTCTTC.

This clonotype was detected ten times or more. The CDR3 here is CASSQPGQLPEQYF. The CDR3 nucleotides are TGTGCCAGCAGCCAGCCGGGACAGCTTCCCGAGCAGTACTTC. The J gene is TRBJ2-7, the V gene TRBV4-2, with 7 bases identical to TRBD1. The CDR3 is 14 residues long. V shed 3 bases, J shed 6 bases, and the junction held 8 bases outside the gene matches. Looked up from germline, CDR1 is LGHNA and CDR2 is YNFKEQ.

This sequence joins TRBV6-1 and TRBJ2-5; D is ambiguous. Germline V lookup: CDR1 MNHNS, CDR2 SASEGT. CDR3 length equals 16 residues. Trimming pared 0 bases from V and 3 bases from J, leaving 14 bases between. The DNA for the CDR3 is TGTGCCAGCAGTGAAGCGTACGGGTTTTCGGAAGAGACCCAGTACTTC. Translation: CASSEAYGFSEETQYF.

Concerning this clonotype itself: At one boundary the junction diverges from the germline segment, which might be a read error. The chain recombines TRBV19 with TRBJ2-5; D may be TRBD1 (6 bases). This CDR3 region has 16 residues. Germline CDR1 reads LNHDA; CDR2 reads SQIVND (reference sequence). CDR3 nucleotide sequence: TGTGCCAGTAGCTCTAAAGGGGGACAAAGCCAAGTGACCCAGTACTTC. It yields the protein CASSSKGGQSQVTQYF.

This chain uses TRBV27 with TRBJ2-6; D not resolved. The CDR3 runs 15 residues. Germline V gives CDR1 MNHEY, CDR2 SMNVEV (reference sequence). Trimming took off 5 bases at V and 0 bases at J, with 8 bases between the two ends. CDR3 bases: TGTGCCAGCAGTCCTAGGGTCTCTGGGGCCAACGTCCTGACTTTC. It is translated as CASSPRVSGANVLTF.

The chain links TRBV27 to TRBJ1-1, with unresolved D. The CDR3 loop spans 15 amino acids. The V end lost 0 bases, the J end lost 0 bases, and 8 bases lay between the germline ends. The V gene's germline CDR1 is MNHEY and CDR2 SMNVEV (reference sequence). CDR3 sequence (DNA): TGTGCCAGCAGTTTATCGGGCAGATTGAACACTGAAGCTTTCTTT. Its protein is CASSLSGRLNTEAFF.

V gene TRBV6-1 combines with J gene TRBJ2-4; maybe TRBD1 (6 bases). Germline V gene sequence: CDR1 MNHNS, CDR2 SASEGT. This CDR3 contains 17 residues. V dropped 0 bases and J dropped 10 bases, with 22 bases sitting between them. In DNA form, the CDR3 reads TGTGCCAGCAGTGAAGCGGTACGCTTCGCCAGGCAGGGGATTCAGTACTTC. This encodes CASSEAVRFARQGIQYF.

The chain carries TRBV2 and TRBJ1-1; 9 bases are a match to TRBD1. The CDR3 is made up of 12 amino acids. J was trimmed by 5 bases and V by 7 bases; bases with no gene match: 2. CDR1 and CDR2 (germline): SNHLY, FYNNEI. CDR3 DNA: TGTGCCAGCAAGGACAGGGGTACTGAAGCTTTCTTT. Translation gives CASKDRGTEAFF.

The chain recombines TRBV2 with TRBJ1-6, with TRBD1 matching over 11 bases. Per the germline V gene, CDR1 is SNHLY and CDR2 is FYNNEI. The V segment lost 4 bases and the J segment 8 bases; nucleotides outside the gene matches: 4. The length of the CDR3 is 15 residues. The CDR3, as DNA: TGTGCCAGCAGTGCTCCGGGACAGGGGGATTCACCCCTCCACTTT. It yields the protein CASSAPGQGDSPLHF.

The CDR3: CASSFWGQGDWGYTF. The CDR3 DNA is TGTGCCAGCAGTTTTTGGGGGCAGGGTGACTGGGGCTACACCTTC. The chain combines TRBV27 with TRBJ1-2, with a possible D match to TRBD1 (6 bases). CDR1 MNHEY and CDR2 SMNVEV come from the germline V gene (reference sequence). This CDR3 has 15 residues. The V end lost 3 bases, the J end lost 8 bases, and 19 bases lay between the germline ends.

This clonotype was seen many times. The chain uses TRBV9 and TRBJ2-3; unclear D gene. Germline lookup yields CDR1 SGDLS and CDR2 YYNGEE. The CDR3 covers 13 residues. V was clipped by 4 bases and J by 4 bases, with 10 bases between them. This chain's CDR3 is CASSLSVADTQYF. The CDR3 DNA follows: TGTGCCAGCAGCCTGAGTGTCGCAGATACGCAGTATTTT.

This clonotype was detected ten times or more. V usage is TRBV6-5 and J usage is TRBJ1-1; D is possibly TRBD1 (6 bases). V was cut by 5 bases and J by 4 bases, with 14 bases left in between. The CDR3 is made up of 14 amino acids. The germline V gene has CDR1 MNHEY and CDR2 SVGAGI. This chain's CDR3 is CASSRTVGSTEAFF. CDR3 DNA sequence: TGTGCCAGCAGTCGGACAGTTGGATCCACTGAAGCTTTCTTT.

The chain uses TRBV5-1 and TRBJ2-7, with no clear D. V was cut by 0 bases and J by 6 bases, with 7 bases left in between. The CDR3 has 12 amino acids. The germline V gene encodes CDR1 SGHRS and CDR2 YFSETQ. CDR3 protein: CASSLEGPEQYF. The CDR3 coding sequence is TGCGCCAGCAGCTTGGAGGGCCCCGAGCAGTACTTC. Using reference TRBV5-1 and TRBJ2-7 for the parts outside the CDR3, the full variable domain is KAGVTQTPRYLIKTRGQQVTLSCSPISGHRSVSWYQQTPGQGLQFLFEYFSETQRNKGNFPGRFSGRQFSNSRSEMNVSTLELGDSALYLCASSLEGPEQYFGPGTRLTVT.

The chain combines TRBV5-1 with TRBJ2-5, with D possibly called TRBD1 or TRBD2 (5 bases each). Trimming removed 2 bases at V and 2 bases at J, with 10 bases between. Germline CDR1 is SGHRS and CDR2 is YFSETQ. The CDR3 covers 14 residues. CDR3 sequence: CASSLGDEQETQYF. The CDR3 region has the DNA TGCGCCAGCAGCTTAGGGGACGAACAAGAGACCCAGTACTTC.

At least ten counts were recorded for this clonotype. This sequence joins TRBV9 and TRBJ1-5; the D is unclear. V was pared by 0 bases and J by 3 bases, with 4 bases between. Germline loops: CDR1 SGDLS, CDR2 YYNGEE. CDR3 length equals 13 residues. The CDR3 DNA is TGTGCCAGCAGCGTAGCCTTCAATCAGCCCCAGCATTTT. Protein: CASSVAFNQPQHF.

This clonotype was found many times. The chain has TRBV7-6 and TRBJ1-2, with 7 positions matching TRBD1. Trimming at V came to 4 bases and at J to 3 bases, leaving 14 bases not matched to a gene. CDR1 SGHVS and CDR2 FNYEAQ come from the germline V gene. The CDR3 has 17 amino acids. The CDR3 protein is CASSSWRTGGSDYGYTF. CDR3 in DNA: TGTGCCAGCAGCTCTTGGCGGACAGGAGGGAGCGACTATGGCTACACCTTC.